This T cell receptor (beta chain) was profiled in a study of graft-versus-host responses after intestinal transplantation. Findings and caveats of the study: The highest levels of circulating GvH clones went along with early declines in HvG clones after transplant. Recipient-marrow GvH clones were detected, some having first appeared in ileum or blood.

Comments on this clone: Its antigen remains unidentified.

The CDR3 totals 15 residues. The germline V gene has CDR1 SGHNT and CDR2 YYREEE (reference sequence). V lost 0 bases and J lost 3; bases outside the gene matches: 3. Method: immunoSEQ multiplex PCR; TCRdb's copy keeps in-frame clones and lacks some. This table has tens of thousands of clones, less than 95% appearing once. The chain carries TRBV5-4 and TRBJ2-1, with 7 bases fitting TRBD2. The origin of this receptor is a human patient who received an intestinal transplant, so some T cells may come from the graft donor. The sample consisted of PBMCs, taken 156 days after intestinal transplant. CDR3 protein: CASSLARDYYNEQFF. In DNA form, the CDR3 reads TGTGCCAGCAGCTTGGCCAGGGACTACTACAATGAGCAGTTCTTC. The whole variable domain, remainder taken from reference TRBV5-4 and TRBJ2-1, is ETGVTQSPTHLIKTRGQQVTLRCSSQSGHNTVSWYQQALGQGPQFIFQYYREEENGRGNFPPRFSGLQFPNYSSELNVNALELDDSALYLCASSLARDYYNEQFFGPGTRLTVL.